This T cell receptor (beta chain) was retrieved from a study of patients and donors after allogeneic stem cell transplantation. TCRdb re-called the RT-PCR reads with MiXCR, one entry per CDR3 protein. The sample records under 30,000 distinct CDR3 sequences, over 7% being singletons. Germline V CDR1 and CDR2: DFQATT, SNEGSKA (reference sequence). J was trimmed by 3 bases and V by 0 bases; bases with no gene match: 4. This CDR3 is 15 amino acids long. This clonotype was found many times. The sequence derives from a human donor who was either an allogeneic HSCT recipient or a stem cell or donor lymphocyte infusion donor (not recorded which). It is not recorded whose cells these are; they may come from a transplant donor. Sequencing used blood, either unsorted or a sorted T cell fraction (not recorded which). The genes are TRBV20-1 and TRBJ2-3; 9 positions match TRBD2. The CDR3 DNA reads as TGCAGTGCTAGAGACCCCAGCGGGGGGACAGATACGCAGTATTTT. Translating it yields CSARDPSGGTDTQYF.